Here is one T cell receptor beta chain with its context. Authors' analysis steps: Amplified reference gene primers provided the basis for estimating nucleated cell counts. Profiling relied on immunoSEQ multiplex PCR, and the TCRdb table lists in-frame clones only, not all of them. The DNA was the basis for D and trimming; V, J and clone size are from that table. This repertoire shows roughly 97,000 clones, about four fifths found once; its top ten account for approximately 3.4%. There are 15 residues in the CDR3. Germline V gene sequence: CDR1 SGHTA, CDR2 FQGTGA. Trimming at V came to 3 bases and at J to 7 bases, leaving 5 bases not matched to a gene. This sample was included in a study of blood T cell repertoires in COVID-19. Overall study context: Samples of COVID-19 (acute and convalescent) were obtained from the United States, Italy and Spain. Sample material is recorded as cDNA or gDNA derived from T cells, B-cell-depleted T cells, or PBMCs.

This sequence originates from a woman older than 75 with active or convalescent COVID-19. The chain has TRBV7-3 and TRBJ1-6; the match to TRBD1 covers 8 bases. The sequenced sample was peripheral blood. The CDR3 nucleotides read TGTGCCAGCAGCTTCCGGGACAGGAGCAATTCACCCCTCCACTTT. Translated: CASSFRDRSNSPLHF.